This TCR beta chain was retrieved from a study of graft-versus-host responses after intestinal transplantation. In the study overall: Each patient got anti-thymocyte globulin induction, then tacrolimus and steroids for around three years. Study observations and caveats: The marrow of recipients harbored GvH clones, and ileum or blood showed some of them first.

Responders labeled with CFSE (roughly 200,000) were plated with roughly 200,000 irradiated, violet-dye-labeled stimulators. V was cut by 7 bases and J by 1 base, with 10 bases left in between. CDR1 and CDR2 from the germline V gene are MNHEY and SVGAGI. The CDR3 covers 13 residues. This clone showed up just a few times. Generated by immunoSEQ multiplex PCR, the TCRdb table keeps only in-frame clones and is missing some. Altogether roughly 10,000 clones are present, 29% being singletons, with the ten largest covering roughly 6%. Here the sequenced sample was alloreactive CD8+ T cells from a mixed lymphocyte reaction culture, taken before intestinal transplant. Subset in this sample: CFSE-low proliferating T cells sorted from approximately 6-day pre-transplant mixed lymphocyte reaction (GvH or HvG direction). The V call is TRBV6-5, the J call TRBJ1-1, with D unresolved. This receptor was taken from a human patient who received an intestinal transplant. The CDR3 here is CASMWATNTEAFF. CDR3 coding DNA: TGTGCCAGCATGTGGGCGACGAACACTGAAGCTTTCTTT.